This TCR beta chain was documented in a study of blood T cell repertoires in COVID-19. Study background: Acute-phase and convalescent COVID-19 samples originated in the United States, Italy and Spain. The cDNA or gDNA used as material had been derived from T cells, B-cell-depleted T cells, or PBMCs.

In germline, CDR1 is KGHSH, CDR2 LQKENI. J lost 0 bases, V lost 1 base, and 3 bases had no gene match. The CDR3 is 16 amino acids. Original data processing: Estimation of nucleated cell counts was performed using reference gene primer amplification. TCRdb's table, derived via immunoSEQ multiplex PCR, lists solely in-frame clones and lacks some. Clonal size and the V and J genes are those of that table, whereas D and trimming came from the DNA. The table lists roughly 200,000 clones, 84% of them singletons. The receptor comes from a woman of 80 years or more with active or convalescent COVID-19. This chain connects TRBV18 to TRBJ2-5, with 9 bases matching TRBD2. Sequencing was performed on peripheral blood. Here the CDR3 reads CASSPLSGGYQETQYF. The CDR3 DNA sequence: TGTGCCAGCTCACCACTGAGCGGGGGGTACCAAGAGACCCAGTACTTC.